The following is a T cell receptor beta chain sequence with its context. Its antigen is not identified. Treatment reported: roughly 10-day PBMC culture with coronavirus spike peptide pools or control peptides (ViraFEST assay). Following a culture period (approximately 9 days), negative selection was used to isolate CD4+ T cells. Germline loops: CDR1 SQVTM, CDR2 ANQGSEA. CDR3 length: 14 residues. V trimming: 7 bases; J trimming: 2 bases; junction bases outside the gene matches: 9. Sequencing of the DNA from cultured CD4+ T cells was carried out with the Oncomine TCR Beta short-read assay. TCRdb reprocessed the PCR reads with MiXCR, giving one entry per CDR3 protein. Among 10,000 to 11,000 distinct CDR3 sequences listed, roughly 23% were seen once. This entry is derived from a study of vaccination and CD4 T cells after COVID-19. Turning to the study itself: Overlapping spike pools from SARS-CoV-2 and HCoV-NL63, HCoV-OC43 and HCoV-229E served as culture stimuli. Cultures acting as controls obtained a CEFX pool, an HIV-1 Nef pool, or no peptide. The study's findings and limits: Within the convalescent patients, spike mono-reactivity was found in 304 of 307 vaccine-specific clones.

The origin of this receptor is a human donor who received a COVID-19 vaccine. This material consisted of CD4+ T cells from blood, cultured in vitro, taken before SARS-CoV-2 vaccination. This chain connects TRBV29-1 to TRBJ2-3; TRBD2 agrees at 7 bases. For the CDR3, the DNA is TGCAGCGCCTCCCCAGCGGGGCCCACAGATACGCAGTATTTT. Translating gives CSASPAGPTDTQYF.